This entry describes one T cell receptor (beta chain). Antigen: not known. The length of the CDR3 is 18 residues. Trimming took off 0 bases at V and 0 bases at J, with 18 bases between the two ends. Germline V gene data show CDR1 as WNHNN and CDR2 as SYGVQD (reference sequence). This entry comes from a study of cytomegalovirus exposure and HLA in healthy donors. Study summary: About 85 million unique TCR sequences came from HLA-typed donors in an early release.

Findings and caveats of the study: Near-uniform donor sequencing depth was presumed by presence/absence analyses. Reports credit the classifier with highly specific, highly sensitive diagnosis of cytomegalovirus status.

PCR amplification relied on 60 Vbeta primers (plus 13 Jbeta primers). Data came from immunoSEQ multiplex PCR; TCRdb stores just in-frame clones and leaves some out. The data contain about 160,000 clones, 65% to 80% of them seen just once; the ten biggest clones take up 2.1%. This receptor was identified in a man between 40 and 49 years old in good health and CMV-seronegative. Input material: PBMCs. J is TRBJ2-7 and V is TRBV10-1, with D possibly matching TRBD1 (5 bases). The CDR3 sequence is CASSESKRGRASSYEQYF. In nucleotides, the CDR3 is TGCGCCAGCAGTGAGTCGAAAAGAGGCAGGGCAAGCTCCTACGAGCAGTACTTC.